This T cell receptor beta chain is from a study of blood T cell repertoires in COVID-19 (dated by TCRdb to the early 2020s). In the study overall: Collaborator samples came from the United States, Italy and Spain and covered acute and convalescent phases of COVID-19. The repertoires were released in a freely available public database meant as a resource for research on the immune response to SARS-CoV-2. Sample metadata almost always included a de-identified subject ID, COVID-19 status, age in years and sex. The dataset comprised deeply sampled blood TCRbeta repertoires from subjects exposed to, actively infected with, or recovered from COVID-19. The samples were drawn from the first 160 participants of the ongoing ImmuneRACE study and from some 1,300 subjects provided by 6 global collaborators. HLA class I and class II types, where available, came from metadata supplied by the sample provider rather than from assay-based typing. The material from the prospective study consisted of cDNA or gDNA derived from T cells, B-cell-depleted T cells, or PBMCs. Results the study describes overall, beyond this receptor: The quantity of clinical and demographic metadata differed by source and by participant and was supplied without curation.

CDR1 SGHAT and CDR2 FQNNGV are derived from the germline V gene. V gives up 4 bases and J gives up 6 bases, and the segment between their germline ends measures 15 bases. From cysteine to phenylalanine, the CDR3 is 15 amino acids long. The sequence is cut down to CDR3 DNA, 45 bases in frame from base 1. Another Seattle source contributed samples from volunteer blood donors who had recovered from COVID-19. Whole blood was collected in K2EDTA tubes by collaborating institutions according to the institutions' own protocols. For TCRbeta analysis, collaborator samples were shipped as frozen whole blood, as isolated PBMCs, or as DNA extracted from either sample type. The immunoSEQ Assay, a bias-controlled multiplex PCR, was used to amplify TCRbeta CDR3 regions from genomic DNA. In the source study's methods: Within the assay, amplification of reference gene primers was used to estimate how many nucleated cells each sample contained. To quantify the absolute abundance of each unique TCRbeta CDR3 rearrangement, sequence reads were collapsed and filtered. For each sample, productive Simpson clonality was calculated by taking the square root of Simpson's diversity index across productive rearrangements. TCRdb obtained this table from immuneACCESS and retained in-frame rearrangements with V and J assigned. These tables miss some clones; where compared with another copy, unresolved V genes account for less than half of the shortfall, and the remainder is unexplained. The V and J calls and clone size are taken from that table; D and trimming were inferred from the DNA. The sample has a few hundred thousand clones on record, roughly 86% of them singletons. Approximately 9.4% of the sample is in the top ten clones.

Concerning this clone itself: The specificity of this receptor is unknown. No base qualities exist here, and no much larger clone lies one base off it.

The sample was peripheral blood. This clonotype originated in a man aged 35 to 55 who had recovered from COVID-19. The rearrangement combines TRBV11-2 with TRBJ2-2; confidence is insufficient to name the D gene. The bases read TGTGCCAGCAGCTCCCAACTATCTCACGCCGGGGAGCTGTTTTTT. This translates into CASSSQLSHAGELFF. The variable domain in full, with residues beyond the CDR3 obtained from the reference TRBV11-2 and TRBJ2-2 genes, is EAGVAQSPRYKIIEKRQSVAFWCNPISGHATLYWYQQILGQGPKLLIQFQNNGVVDDSQLPKDRFSAERLKGVDSTLKIQPAKLEDSAVYLCASSSQLSHAGELFFGEGSRLTVL.